This entry concerns a single T cell receptor (beta chain). No antigen is known for it. This record comes from a study of cytomegalovirus exposure and HLA in healthy donors. PCR was performed using 60 Vbeta and 13 Jbeta primers. The assay was immunoSEQ multiplex PCR, and TCRdb's table has in-frame clones only and misses some. The sample records approximately 67,000 clones, approximately 67% being singletons. Overall study findings and caveats: The authors enumerated some 170 TCR beta chains as linked to cytomegalovirus.

V lost 4 bases to trimming and J lost 3 bases, with 10 bases between them. The CDR3 covers 14 residues. Germline V gene lookup returns CDR1 SGHVS and CDR2 FNYEAQ. The V and J genes are TRBV7-6 and TRBJ1-5, with a weak D call TRBD1 (6 bases). The sample comprised PBMCs. The receptor comes from a woman aged 25-40 years in good health and CMV-seronegative. The CDR3 DNA reads as TGTGCCAGCAGCTCACAGGGTATCAATCAGCCCCAGCATTTT. Amino acid sequence: CASSSQGINQPQHF.